This T cell receptor beta chain was captured by sequencing in a study of cytomegalovirus exposure and HLA in healthy donors (dated by TCRdb to 2015 to 2018). Context from the whole study: An earlier analysis of around 600 of the donors reported 250 to 300 Gb of sequence data and some 120 million unique TCR beta sequences from about 179 million T cells. An earlier analysis of about 600 of the donors used high-throughput TCR beta sequencing to judge whether each TCR beta V gene segment behaved as functional or pseudogenic. All discovery cohort repertoires had been generated on a single sequencing platform. Genome-wide SNP genotypes for about 55% of the 666 donors were used in a later genetic analysis, which treated that subset as a discovery cohort. In a later analysis, previously published TCR beta repertoires from 550 to 750 donors were re-analyzed and high-resolution HLA genotyping was added so that TCR occurrence patterns could be studied. HLA typing covered class I and class II loci at four-digit resolution. To predict cytomegalovirus infection status, the study brought together high-throughput TCR immunosequencing, statistical association of individual TCRs with disease status, and machine learning. Of the roughly 390 genotyped donors, 81% were placed in the genetic ancestry cluster associated with self-reported Caucasian donors. Rather than drawing on any new phenotypic data, the later analysis identified candidate immune exposures from TCR beta sequences and the way those sequences occurred across donors. Donor age, sex, ethnicity and CMV serostatus were compiled alongside the repertoire data. A separate validation cohort of about 110 different subjects was used in addition to the roughly 700-subject first cohort. The study used immunosequencing to profile the T cell repertoires of approximately 630 subjects and linked those repertoires to cytomegalovirus serostatus. The aim of the study was to test whether cataloging public T cell receptors could identify signatures of past pathogen exposure. Four to six DR-DQ haplotypes were handled as single units for association and clustering, since linkage in the cohort was strong. An early release that covered approximately 600 HLA-typed donors contained about 300 gigabases of sequencing data and about 84 million unique TCR sequences. The number of donors typed differed by locus, with roughly 620-630 for A, B, C, DRB1 and DQB1, around 560 for DQA1, about 610 for DPA1, and around 450 for DPB1. Among 398 genotyped donors of the cohort, an average of 235,054 unique TCR beta nucleotide sequences were sequenced per donor, roughly 20% of them non-productive.

General findings and caveats noted by the study authors: An association between a missense DCLRE1C variant and V-gene and J-gene trimming of TCR beta chains was found in a later genetic analysis and replicated in an independent cohort. HLA typing was unavailable for some donors at each locus, so association tests used only the typed subset. According to a later analysis, most CMV-associated TCR beta chains appeared to be HLA-restricted, and the HLA associations seemed to be driven largely by CMV exposure. In a later analysis, HLA-associated TCR beta chains showed more clonal expansion and lower generation probabilities than non-associated chains that were equally common. Because counts were too low, more than 15 rarely observed V segments, including chromosome 9 orphons, were excluded from the earlier analysis of a few hundred of the donors. The classifier was reported to diagnose cytomegalovirus status with high specificity and sensitivity in both the original and validation cohorts. A later analysis associated some 17,000 TCR beta sequences with specific HLA alleles at a false discovery rate of 0.05. A cluster of highly shared sequence variants was judged likely to represent a technical artifact of the sequencing pipeline. Immune exposure information for the cohort was limited to CMV serostatus. A further reported finding was that TCR beta sequences accurately predicted the HLA-A and HLA-B alleles for most subjects in the first cohort. A later analysis found that TCR association rates varied across HLA loci, with DRB1 alleles showing the most associated TCRs and HLA-C alleles the fewest. The authors suggested that the approach could potentially be generalized to other disease states and immunological phenotypes. While some public TCRs were present in many individuals, most TCR sequences turned up only very rarely across donors. A later analysis reported that several top co-occurrence clusters appeared linked to parvovirus B19, influenza, CMV and Epstein-Barr virus. When HLA alleles, especially DR and DQ, strongly co-occurred, TCR associations were difficult to assign to individual alleles. In an earlier analysis of 587 of the donors, most TCR beta V segments appeared in productive rearrangements about 87% or about 30% of the time, broadly matching IMGT annotations. In this cohort, only TCR beta chains were sequenced, and detectable features were limited by the absence of alpha or paired-chain data. Some IMGT-functional V segments, including TRBV6-2 and TRBV6-3, could not be told apart with the 87-base-pair reads, so those segments were excluded. Roughly uniform sequencing depth across donors was assumed in presence/absence analyses, although this assumption may not hold. Linkage disequilibrium might explain the correlated functional status among segregating V segments, but an unknown experimental factor could not be excluded. Compared with the roughly 670-donor mean, donors in an Asian-associated ancestry cluster had fewer N-insertions in productive TCRs, according to a later genetic analysis. The study gave a list of some 150 TCR beta chains associated with cytomegalovirus. In vitro tests confirmed that a few of the cytomegalovirus-associated TCR beta chains recognize cytomegalovirus antigens.

The CDR3 contains 17 residues, cysteine and phenylalanine counted. Just the 51-base CDR3 DNA is kept, in frame starting at base 1. Trimming accounts for 6 bases at V and 8 bases at J, while the number of junction bases matched to no gene is 14. The germline V gene supplies CDR1 SGHVS and CDR2 FQNEAQ. The cohort consisted of 600 to 750 healthy bone marrow donors. All cohort members were sampled while nominally healthy, although unrecorded immune exposures were likely present. The donor tested CMV seropositive, placing the donor among the 290 or so seropositive members of the cohort. Every donor gave a peripheral blood sample, and the peripheral blood mononuclear cells from that sample were used for TCR beta sequencing. Genomic DNA was extracted from the blood cell samples with the Qiagen DNeasy Blood Extraction Kit. With respect to this clone: Its antigen remains undetermined. Base qualities were left out, and no much larger clone turns up one base away.

The library was built by means of the immunoSEQ multiplex PCR assay. For the multiplex PCR, a mixture combining 60 forward primers for TCR Vbeta segments and 13 reverse primers for TCR Jbeta segments was used. Amplification of the CDR3 region of rearranged TCR beta genes was performed with a multiplex PCR assay on genomic DNA. Amplified TCR beta libraries were sequenced as 87-base-pair reads on the Illumina HiSeq System. Concerning the study's data processing: A later analysis counted tens of millions of unique TCR beta chains across the 650 to 700 repertoires, and roughly 9.9 million of these chains were shared by at least two donors. A nearest-neighbor algorithm error-corrected the raw reads and collapsed the reads into unique sequences, merging closely related sequences to remove PCR and sequencing errors. CDR3 sequences were aligned to IMGT reference sequences to assign V, D and J gene segments. For a sequence to be retained, a match of at least six nucleotides was required to both a V gene segment and a J gene segment. A rearrangement counted as productive if the CDR3 had no stop codons and remained in frame with V and J, and every other rearrangement counted as non-productive. CDR3 was defined according to IMGT convention as the region running from the second conserved V-encoded cysteine to the conserved J-encoded phenylalanine. Sequences without an unambiguous match to a single V gene segment were excluded from the earlier analysis of a few hundred of the donors. An earlier analysis of several hundred of the donors called V segments functional above 56.7% productive rearrangements and segregating when the between-donor standard deviation exceeded 5%. A statistical classification framework was built to diagnose cytomegalovirus status from the catalog of TCR beta chain sequences. V and J gene assignment, in a later analysis, came from comparing TCR nucleotide sequences with IMGT/GENE-DB human TR gene sequences. The TCRdist pipeline was used in a later analysis to assign CDR3 sequences and most-parsimonious VDJ recombination scenarios. In a later analysis, each TCR beta chain was defined by its CDR3 amino acid sequence together with its V-gene family, and reads without a unique V-gene family were excluded. In a later analysis, 450 to 600 highly shared, low-generation-probability nucleotide sequences were removed to address suspected cross-contamination and a sequencing artifact. In a later analysis, a clonal expansion index for each public chain was calculated from normalized within-repertoire ranks of inferred template counts. A later analysis computed generation probabilities with a VDJ recombination model fitted to out-of-frame rearrangements, and checked the results against IGoR. In a later analysis, hypergeometric tests were used to score TCR-TCR, TCR-HLA and TCR-CMV co-occurrence, with a repertoire-size bias correction applied to TCR pairs. In a later analysis, false discovery rates were estimated by permuting HLA or CMV assignments 20 times. In a later analysis, co-occurring TCRs were grouped using DBSCAN, with TCRdist sequence similarity added in when clustering inside HLA-allele-positive subsets. Repertoires with fewer than 30,000 or more than 120,000 public chains, plus five repertoires with anomalous nucleotide sharing, were excluded from co-occurrence clustering. TCRdb took this table from immuneACCESS and kept in-frame rearrangements with V and J called. Such tables lack part of the clones; where checked against another copy, unresolved V genes explain under half of the gap, and the rest is unexplained. That table supplies the V and J calls and clone size; D and trimming were determined from the DNA. This sample gives more than 150,000 clones in total; about 77% of them show up just once. 2% to 3% of the sample goes to the ten largest clones.

The sample taken for sequencing was PBMCs. This clonotype was sampled from a woman aged 25 to 45 in good health and CMV-seropositive. This chain joins TRBV7-8 to TRBJ1-4; the central 11 bases match TRBD1. Read as DNA, the sequence is TGTGCCAGCAGTTTGGGACAGGGGGGTTGGCGGGCAGAAAAACTGTTTTTT. Translated, it reads CASSLGQGGWRAEKLFF.